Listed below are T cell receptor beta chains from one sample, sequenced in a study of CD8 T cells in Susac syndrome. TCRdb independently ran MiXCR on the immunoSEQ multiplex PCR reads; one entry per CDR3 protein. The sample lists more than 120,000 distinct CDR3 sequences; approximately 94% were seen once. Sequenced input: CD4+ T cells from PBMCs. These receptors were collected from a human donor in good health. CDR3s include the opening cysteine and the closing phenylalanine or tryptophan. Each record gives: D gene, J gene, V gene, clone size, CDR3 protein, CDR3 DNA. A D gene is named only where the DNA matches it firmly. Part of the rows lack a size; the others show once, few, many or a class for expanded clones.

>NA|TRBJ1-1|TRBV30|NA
CAWSVGGGLAFF
TGTGCCTGGAGTGTAGGCGGGGGGCTAGCTTTCTTT
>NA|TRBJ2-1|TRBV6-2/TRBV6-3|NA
CASSYARLTSYNEQFF
TGTGCCAGCAGTTACGCTCGCCTGACCTCCTACAATGAGCAGTTCTTC
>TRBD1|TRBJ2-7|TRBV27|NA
CASSGTGYEQYF
TGTGCCAGTTCCGGGACAGGGTACGAGCAGTACTTC
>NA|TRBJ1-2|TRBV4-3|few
CASSQDGRTVYGYTF
TGCGCCAGCAGCCAAGATGGGAGGACGGTCTATGGCTACACCTTC
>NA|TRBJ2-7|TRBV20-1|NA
CSARVPRVHGEQYF
TGCAGTGCTAGAGTTCCAAGGGTCCATGGCGAGCAGTACTTC
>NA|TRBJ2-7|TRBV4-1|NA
CASSQVWGVGSEQYF
TGCGCCAGCAGCCAAGTATGGGGAGTGGGCTCCGAGCAGTACTTC
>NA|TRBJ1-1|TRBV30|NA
CAWSPKTGPNRGWAEAFF
TGTGCCTGGAGCCCAAAGACAGGTCCCAATCGCGGGTGGGCTGAAGCTTTCTTT
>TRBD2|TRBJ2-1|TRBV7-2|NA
CASSLAQREVRDEQFF
TGTGCCAGCAGCTTAGCCCAGCGGGAGGTTCGGGATGAGCAGTTCTTC
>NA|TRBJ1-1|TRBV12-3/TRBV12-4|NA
CASSVPGTSNTEAFF
TGTGCCAGCAGTGTCCCCGGGACATCGAACACTGAAGCTTTCTTT
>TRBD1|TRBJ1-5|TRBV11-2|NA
CASSPGTGGAQPQHF
TGTGCCAGCAGCCCCGGGACAGGCGGAGCTCAGCCCCAGCATTTT
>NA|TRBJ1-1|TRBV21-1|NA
CASKRDSRNTEAFF
TGTGCCAGCAAGCGGGACAGCCGGAACACTGAAGCTTTCTTT
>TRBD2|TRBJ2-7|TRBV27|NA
CASSLFTSGSYEQYF
TGTGCCAGCAGTTTATTCACTAGCGGGAGCTACGAGCAGTACTTC
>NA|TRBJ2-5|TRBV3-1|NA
CASSPLTGTETQYF
TGTGCCAGCAGCCCCTTAACAGGGACGGAGACCCAGTACTTC
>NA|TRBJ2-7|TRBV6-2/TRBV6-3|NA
CASRDHRTATSYEQYF
TGTGCCAGCAGAGATCATCGGACAGCGACATCCTACGAGCAGTACTTC
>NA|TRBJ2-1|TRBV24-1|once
CATSDLPRPNTAYNEQFF
TGTGCCACCAGTGACCTCCCCCGACCAAATACAGCTTACAATGAGCAGTTCTTC
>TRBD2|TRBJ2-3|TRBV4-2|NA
CASSQATTSWREEGTDTQYF
TGTGCCAGCAGCCAAGCCACCACTTCCTGGCGGGAGGAGGGGACAGATACGCAGTATTTT
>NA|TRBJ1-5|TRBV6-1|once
CASSDVQPQHF
TGTGCCAGCAGTGATGTCCAGCCCCAGCATTTT
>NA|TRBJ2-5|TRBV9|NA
CASSGTGKTQYF
TGTGCCAGCAGCGGCACAGGGAAGACCCAGTACTTC
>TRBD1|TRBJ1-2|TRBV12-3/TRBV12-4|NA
CASSLRQGAYGYTF
TGTGCCAGCAGTTTGCGACAGGGGGCCTATGGCTACACCTTC
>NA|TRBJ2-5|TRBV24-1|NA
CATSDFGPTQETQYF
TGTGCCACCAGTGATTTCGGGCCGACGCAAGAGACCCAGTACTTC
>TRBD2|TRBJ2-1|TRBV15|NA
CATDPGLAGGEQFF
TGTGCCACCGATCCGGGACTAGCGGGAGGTGAGCAGTTCTTC
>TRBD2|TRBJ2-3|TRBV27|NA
CASSLSGLAVGTDTQYF
TGTGCCAGCAGTTTATCTGGACTAGCGGTTGGCACAGATACGCAGTATTTT
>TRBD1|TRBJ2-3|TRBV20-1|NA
CSATPIDRGQGDTQYF
TGCAGTGCCACTCCGATTGACAGGGGGCAAGGAGATACGCAGTATTTT
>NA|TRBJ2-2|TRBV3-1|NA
CASSLQTDSNTGELFF
TGTGCCAGCAGCCTACAGACGGATTCGAACACCGGGGAGCTGTTTTTT
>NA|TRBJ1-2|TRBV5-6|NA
CASSSRSLGYTF
TGTGCCAGCAGCTCTAGGAGCCTCGGCTACACCTTC
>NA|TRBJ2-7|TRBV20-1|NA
CSATLGGGQSFYEQYF
TGCAGTGCTACCTTAGGGGGGGGCCAGTCCTTCTACGAGCAGTACTTC
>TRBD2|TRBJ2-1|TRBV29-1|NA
CSGGQAFGLAGGIDEQFF
TGCAGCGGGGGACAAGCCTTTGGACTAGCGGGAGGTATAGATGAGCAGTTCTTC
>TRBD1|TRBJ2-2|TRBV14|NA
CASSRDRGSTGELFF
TGTGCCAGCAGCCGGGACAGGGGAAGCACCGGGGAGCTGTTTTTT
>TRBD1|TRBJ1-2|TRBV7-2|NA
CASSLGTGIRGYGYTF
TGTGCCAGCAGCTTAGGGACAGGGATCCGTGGCTATGGCTACACCTTC
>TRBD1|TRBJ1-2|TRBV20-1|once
CSAGFQQGVHGYTF
TGCAGTGCTGGATTCCAACAGGGGGTGCATGGCTACACCTTC
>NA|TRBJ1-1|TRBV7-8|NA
CASSLAVGSHTEAFF
TGTGCCAGCAGCTTAGCGGTCGGGAGCCACACTGAAGCTTTCTTT
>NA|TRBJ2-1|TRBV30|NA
CAWSGTPSYNEQFF
TGTGCCTGGAGTGGGACTCCTTCCTACAATGAGCAGTTCTTC
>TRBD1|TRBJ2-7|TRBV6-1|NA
CASSRDRDVYEQYF
TGTGCCAGCAGTCGGGACAGGGACGTCTACGAGCAGTACTTC
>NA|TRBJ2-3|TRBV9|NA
CASSVDPRGGVTDTQYF
TGTGCCAGCAGCGTAGACCCGAGAGGGGGAGTCACAGATACGCAGTATTTT
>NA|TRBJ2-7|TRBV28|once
CASSPRRFFYEQYF
TGTGCCAGCAGCCCACGGAGGTTTTTTTACGAGCAGTACTTC
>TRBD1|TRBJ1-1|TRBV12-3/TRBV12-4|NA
CASSLSRQGLYTEAFF
TGTGCCAGCAGTTTATCTCGACAGGGGCTTTACACTGAAGCTTTCTTT
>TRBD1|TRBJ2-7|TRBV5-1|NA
CASSLTPGQGGTYEQYF
TGCGCCAGCAGCTTGACACCGGGACAGGGGGGCACCTACGAGCAGTACTTC
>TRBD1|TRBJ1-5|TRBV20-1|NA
CSAWTGGQPQHF
TGCAGTGCATGGACAGGGGGTCAGCCCCAGCATTTT
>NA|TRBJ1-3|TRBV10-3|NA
CAISEGRISGNTIYF
TGTGCCATCAGCGAGGGACGGATCTCTGGAAACACCATATATTTT
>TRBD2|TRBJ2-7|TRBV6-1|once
CASSEYGLAGGFNEQYF
TGTGCCAGCAGTGAATATGGGCTAGCGGGAGGGTTCAACGAGCAGTACTTC
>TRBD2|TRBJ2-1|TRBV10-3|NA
CAISVLAGDEQFF
TGTGCCATCAGTGTGTTAGCGGGAGATGAGCAGTTCTTC
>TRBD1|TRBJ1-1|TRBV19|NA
CASSNPGQLMNTEAFF
TGTGCCAGTAGTAACCCGGGACAGCTCATGAACACTGAAGCTTTCTTT
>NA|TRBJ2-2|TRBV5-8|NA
CASSLEQGSFGAGELFF
NA
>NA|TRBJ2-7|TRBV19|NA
CASSRGRRTEPVYEQYF
TGTGCCAGTAGTAGGGGCCGACGGACGGAACCAGTTTACGAGCAGTACTTC
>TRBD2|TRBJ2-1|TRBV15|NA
CATSRDAPTSGSIAYNEQFF
TGTGCCACCAGCAGAGACGCTCCGACTAGCGGGAGTATAGCCTACAATGAGCAGTTCTTC
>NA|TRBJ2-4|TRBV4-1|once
CASSQGSSSGLAKNIQYF
TGCGCCAGCAGCCAAGGGAGTAGCAGTGGGCTGGCCAAAAACATTCAGTACTTC
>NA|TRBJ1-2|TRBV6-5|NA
CASRAASGGYTF
TGTGCCAGCAGGGCGGCGAGCGGAGGCTACACCTTC
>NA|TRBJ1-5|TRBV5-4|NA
CASSLEPLGQPQHF
TGTGCCAGCAGCTTGGAACCGTTAGGGCAGCCCCAGCATTTT
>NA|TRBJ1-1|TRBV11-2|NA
CASSPSHTEAFF
TGTGCCAGCAGCCCATCTCACACTGAAGCTTTCTTT
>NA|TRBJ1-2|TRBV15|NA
CATSRGSSYGYTF
TGTGCCACCAGCAGAGGGTCCAGCTATGGCTACACCTTC
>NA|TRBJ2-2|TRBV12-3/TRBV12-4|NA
CASSFLGNTGELFF
TGTGCCAGCAGTTTTTTGGGTAACACCGGGGAGCTGTTTTTT
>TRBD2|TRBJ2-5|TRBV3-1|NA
CASSQGLAGAKETQYF
TGTGCCAGCAGCCAAGGCCTAGCGGGAGCTAAGGAGACCCAGTACTTC
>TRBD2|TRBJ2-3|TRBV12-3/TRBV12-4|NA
CASSLGLAGTADTQYF
TGTGCCAGCAGTTTAGGGCTAGCGGGAACCGCAGATACGCAGTATTTT
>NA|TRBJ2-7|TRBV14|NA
CASSQVRGNEQYF
TGTGCCAGCAGCCAAGTACGAGGGAACGAGCAGTACTTC
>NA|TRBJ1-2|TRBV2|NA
CASSVQGGDYGYTF
TGTGCCAGCAGCGTCCAGGGCGGGGACTATGGCTACACCTTC
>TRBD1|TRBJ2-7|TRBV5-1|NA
CASSHGTGIYYEQYF
TGCGCCAGCAGCCACGGGACAGGAATCTACTACGAGCAGTACTTC
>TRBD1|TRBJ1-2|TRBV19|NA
CASSPARDRGNGYTF
TGTGCCAGTAGCCCCGCCCGGGACAGGGGGAATGGCTACACCTTC
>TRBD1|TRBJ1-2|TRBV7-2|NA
CASSSTPGTAAGYTF
TGTGCCAGCAGCTCGACTCCCGGGACAGCAGCTGGCTACACCTTC
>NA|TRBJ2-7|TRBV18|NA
CASSPLAGRYEQYF
TGTGCCAGCTCACCACTGGCGGGACGTTACGAGCAGTACTTC
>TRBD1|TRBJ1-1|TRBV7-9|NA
CASSRTGSNTEAFF
TGTGCCAGCAGCAGGACAGGGTCGAACACTGAAGCTTTCTTT